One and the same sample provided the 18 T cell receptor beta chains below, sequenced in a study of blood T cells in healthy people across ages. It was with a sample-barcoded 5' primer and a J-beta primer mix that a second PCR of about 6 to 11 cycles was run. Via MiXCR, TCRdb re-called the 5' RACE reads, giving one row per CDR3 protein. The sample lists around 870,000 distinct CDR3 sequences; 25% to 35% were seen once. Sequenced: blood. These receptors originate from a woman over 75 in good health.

CDR3 in amino acids: CASSRQGLGGYGYTF. CDR3 nucleotides: TGTGCCAGCAGTCGCCAGGGGCTGGGCGGCTATGGCTACACCTTC. The chain has TRBV12-3 or TRBV12-4 and TRBJ1-2, with D maybe TRBD1 (6 bases). Deletions cut 5 bases from V and 4 bases from J, with 17 bases between. The CDR3 is made up of 15 amino acids.

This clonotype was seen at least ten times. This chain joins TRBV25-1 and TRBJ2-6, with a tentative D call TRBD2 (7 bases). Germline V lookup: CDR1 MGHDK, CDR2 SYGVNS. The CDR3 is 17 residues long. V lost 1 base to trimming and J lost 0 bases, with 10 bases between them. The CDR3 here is CASSESGGFSGANVLTF. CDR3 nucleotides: TGTGCCAGCAGTGAATCGGGGGGCTTCTCTGGGGCCAACGTCCTGACTTTC.

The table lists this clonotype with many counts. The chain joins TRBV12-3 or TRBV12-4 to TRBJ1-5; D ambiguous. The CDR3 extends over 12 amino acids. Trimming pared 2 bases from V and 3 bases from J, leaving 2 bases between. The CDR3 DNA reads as TGTGCCAGCAGTTTACACAATCAGCCCCAGCATTTT. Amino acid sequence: CASSLHNQPQHF.

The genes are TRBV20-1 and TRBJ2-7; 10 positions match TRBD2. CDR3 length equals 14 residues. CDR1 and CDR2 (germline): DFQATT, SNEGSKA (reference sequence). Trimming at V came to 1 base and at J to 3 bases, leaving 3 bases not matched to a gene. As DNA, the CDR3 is TGCAGTGCTAGAGGGACTAGCGGAATCTACGAGCAGTACTTC. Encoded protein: CSARGTSGIYEQYF.

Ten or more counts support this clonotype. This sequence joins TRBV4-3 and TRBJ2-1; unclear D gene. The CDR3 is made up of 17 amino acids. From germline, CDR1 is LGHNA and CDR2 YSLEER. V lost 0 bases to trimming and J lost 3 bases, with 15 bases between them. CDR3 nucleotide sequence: TGCGCCAGCAGCCAAGATAGGACCTTTATGGTCTACAATGAGCAGTTCTTC. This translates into CASSQDRTFMVYNEQFF.

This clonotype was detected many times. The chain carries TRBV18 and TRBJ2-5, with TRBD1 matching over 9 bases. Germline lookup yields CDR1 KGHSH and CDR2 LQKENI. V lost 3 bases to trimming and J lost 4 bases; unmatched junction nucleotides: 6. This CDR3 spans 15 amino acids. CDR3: CASSPGQGMGETQYF. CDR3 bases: TGTGCCAGCTCACCGGGACAGGGAATGGGAGAGACCCAGTACTTC.

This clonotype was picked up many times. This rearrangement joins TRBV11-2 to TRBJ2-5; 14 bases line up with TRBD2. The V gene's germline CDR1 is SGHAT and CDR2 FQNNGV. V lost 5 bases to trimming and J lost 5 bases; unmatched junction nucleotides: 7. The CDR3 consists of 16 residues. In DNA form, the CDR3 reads TGTGCCAGCAGCCGCCGACTAGCGGGGGGGGTGGAGACCCAGTACTTC. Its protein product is CASSRRLAGGVETQYF.

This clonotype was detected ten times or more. CDR3 DNA: TGTGCCAGCAGCCATTACAATGAGCAGTTCTTC. This gives the protein CASSHYNEQFF. The V and J genes are TRBV7-9 and TRBJ2-1; unclear D gene. Trimming took 5 bases from V and 4 from J, leaving 3 bases between them. Looked up from germline, CDR1 is SEHNR and CDR2 is FQNEAQ (reference sequence). The CDR3 is made up of 11 amino acids.

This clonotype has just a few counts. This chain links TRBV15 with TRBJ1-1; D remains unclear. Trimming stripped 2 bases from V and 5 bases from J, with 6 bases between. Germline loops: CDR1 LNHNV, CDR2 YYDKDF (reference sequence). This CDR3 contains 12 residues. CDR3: CATSRPGTEAFF. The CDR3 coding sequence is TGTGCCACCAGCAGACCCGGAACTGAAGCTTTCTTT.

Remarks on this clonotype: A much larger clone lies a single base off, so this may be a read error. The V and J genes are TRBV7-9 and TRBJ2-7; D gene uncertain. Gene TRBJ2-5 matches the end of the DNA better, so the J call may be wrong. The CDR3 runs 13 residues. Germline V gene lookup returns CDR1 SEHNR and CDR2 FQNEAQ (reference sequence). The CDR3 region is CASSLPASKTQYF. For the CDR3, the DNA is TGTGCCAGCAGCTTACCAGCATCGAAGACCCAGTACTTC.

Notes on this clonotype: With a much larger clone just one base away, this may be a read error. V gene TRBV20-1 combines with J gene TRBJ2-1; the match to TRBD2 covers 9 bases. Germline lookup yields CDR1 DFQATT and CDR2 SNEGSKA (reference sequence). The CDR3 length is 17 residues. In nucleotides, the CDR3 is TGCAGTGCTAACGCTCAGCGGGGGGTCCCGATCTACGATGAGCAGTTCTTC. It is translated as CSANAQRGVPIYDEQFF.

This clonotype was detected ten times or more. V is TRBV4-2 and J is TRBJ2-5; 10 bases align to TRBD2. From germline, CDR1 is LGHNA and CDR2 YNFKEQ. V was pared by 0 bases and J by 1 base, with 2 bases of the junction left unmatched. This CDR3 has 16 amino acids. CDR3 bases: TGTGCCAGCAGCCAAGATGGGACTAGCGTCCAAGAGACCCAGTACTTC. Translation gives CASSQDGTSVQETQYF.

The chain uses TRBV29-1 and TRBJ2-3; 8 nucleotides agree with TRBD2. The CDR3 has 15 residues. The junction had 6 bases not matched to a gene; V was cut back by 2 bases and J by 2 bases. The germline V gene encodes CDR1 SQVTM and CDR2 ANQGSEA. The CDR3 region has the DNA TGCAGCGTTGAACAGGAGCGGGAGAACACAGATACGCAGTATTTT. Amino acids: CSVEQERENTDTQYF.

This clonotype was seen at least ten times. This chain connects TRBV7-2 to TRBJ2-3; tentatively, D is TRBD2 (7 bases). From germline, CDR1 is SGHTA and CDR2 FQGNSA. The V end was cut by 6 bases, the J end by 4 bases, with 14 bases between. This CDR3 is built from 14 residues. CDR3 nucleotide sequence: TGTGCCAGCAGGCGAGGGGGAGGGGCAGATACGCAGTATTTT. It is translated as CASRRGGGADTQYF.

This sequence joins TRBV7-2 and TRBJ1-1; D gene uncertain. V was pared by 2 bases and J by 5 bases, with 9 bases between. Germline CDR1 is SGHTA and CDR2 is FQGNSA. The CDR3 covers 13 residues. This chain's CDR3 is CASSLQRRTEAFF. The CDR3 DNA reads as TGTGCCAGCAGCTTACAGAGAAGGACTGAAGCTTTCTTT.

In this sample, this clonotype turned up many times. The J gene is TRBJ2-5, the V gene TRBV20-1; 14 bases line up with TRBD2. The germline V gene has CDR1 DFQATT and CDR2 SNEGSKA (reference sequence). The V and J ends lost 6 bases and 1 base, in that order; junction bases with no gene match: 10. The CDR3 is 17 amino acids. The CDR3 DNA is TGCAGTGCCGTCGGGACTAGCGGGGGCCGTCTCCAAGAGACCCAGTACTTC. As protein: CSAVGTSGGRLQETQYF.

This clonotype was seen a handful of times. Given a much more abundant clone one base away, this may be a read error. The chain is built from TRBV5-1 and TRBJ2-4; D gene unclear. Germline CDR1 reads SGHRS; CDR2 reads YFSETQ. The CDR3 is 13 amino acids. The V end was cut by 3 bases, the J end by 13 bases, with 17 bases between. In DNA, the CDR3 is TGCGCCAGCAGCTCAAGTTTCTCCTACGGGCAGTACTTC. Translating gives CASSSSFSYGQYF.

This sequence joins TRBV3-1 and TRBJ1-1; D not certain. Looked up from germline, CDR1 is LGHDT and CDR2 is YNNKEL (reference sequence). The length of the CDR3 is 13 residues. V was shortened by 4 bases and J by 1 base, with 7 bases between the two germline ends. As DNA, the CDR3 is TGTGCCAGCAGCCGTCACAGGAACACTGAAGCTTTCTTT. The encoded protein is CASSRHRNTEAFF. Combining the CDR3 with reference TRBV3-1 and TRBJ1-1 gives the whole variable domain DTAVSQTPKYLVTQMGNDKSIKCEQNLGHDTMYWYKQDSKKFLKIMFSYNNKELIINETVPNRFSPKSPDKAHLNLHINSLELGDSAVYFCASSRHRNTEAFFGQGTRLTVV.